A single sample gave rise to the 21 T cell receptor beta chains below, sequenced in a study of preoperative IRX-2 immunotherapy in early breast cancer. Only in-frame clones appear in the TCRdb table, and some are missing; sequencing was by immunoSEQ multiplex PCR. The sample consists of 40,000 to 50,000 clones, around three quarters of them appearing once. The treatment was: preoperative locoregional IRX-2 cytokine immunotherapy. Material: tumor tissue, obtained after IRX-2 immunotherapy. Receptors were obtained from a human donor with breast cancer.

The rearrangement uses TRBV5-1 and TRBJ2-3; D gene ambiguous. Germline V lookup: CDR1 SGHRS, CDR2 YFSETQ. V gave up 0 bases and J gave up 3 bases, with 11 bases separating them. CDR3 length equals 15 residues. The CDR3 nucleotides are TGCGCCAGCAGCTTGGGGGTCATACTAACAGATACGCAGTATTTT. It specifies CASSLGVILTDTQYF.

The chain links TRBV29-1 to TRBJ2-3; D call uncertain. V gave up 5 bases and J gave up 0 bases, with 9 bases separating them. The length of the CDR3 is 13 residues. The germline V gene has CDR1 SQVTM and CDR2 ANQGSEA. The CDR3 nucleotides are TGCAGCGTTCTTCCCGGGAGCACAGATACGCAGTATTTT. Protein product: CSVLPGSTDTQYF.

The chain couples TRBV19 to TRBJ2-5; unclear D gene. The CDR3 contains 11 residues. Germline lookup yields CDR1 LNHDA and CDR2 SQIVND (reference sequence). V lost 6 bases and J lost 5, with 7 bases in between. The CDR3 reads CASRGGETQYF. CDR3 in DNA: TGTGCCAGTAGGGGTGGGGAGACCCAGTACTTC.

CDR3 in DNA: TGTGCCAGCAGCCTCGGGCCCCGCCACGAGCAGTACTTC. Protein product: CASSLGPRHEQYF. This chain connects TRBV7-2 to TRBJ2-7; D remains ambiguous. The germline gives CDR1 SGHTA, CDR2 FQGNSA. Between the trimmed V and J ends, which lost 5 bases and 5 bases, there was a span of 13 bases. This CDR3 has 13 amino acids. Supplemented by reference TRBV7-2 and TRBJ2-7, the full variable domain reads GAGVSQSPSNKVTEKGKDVELRCDPISGHTALYWYRQSLGQGLEFLIYFQGNSAPDKSGLPSDRFSAERTGGSVSTLTIQRTQQEDSAVYLCASSLGPRHEQYFGPGTRLTVT.

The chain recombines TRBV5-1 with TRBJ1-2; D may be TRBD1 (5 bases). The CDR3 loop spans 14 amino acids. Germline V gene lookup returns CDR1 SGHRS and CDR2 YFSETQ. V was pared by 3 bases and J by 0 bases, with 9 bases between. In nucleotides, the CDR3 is TGCGCCAGCAGCTCGACAGCGACTAACTATGGCTACACCTTC. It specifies CASSSTATNYGYTF.

The CDR3 coding sequence is TGTGCCAGCAGCCTCGGGACTCCTAATGGTGACTACACCTTC. Translated, it gives CASSLGTPNGDYTF. The J gene is TRBJ1-2, the V gene TRBV6-8; D is possibly TRBD1 (5 bases). The germline V gene encodes CDR1 MNHGY and CDR2 SAAAGT. This CDR3 contains 14 residues. Trimming removed 6 bases from V and 10 bases from J, with 21 bases in between.

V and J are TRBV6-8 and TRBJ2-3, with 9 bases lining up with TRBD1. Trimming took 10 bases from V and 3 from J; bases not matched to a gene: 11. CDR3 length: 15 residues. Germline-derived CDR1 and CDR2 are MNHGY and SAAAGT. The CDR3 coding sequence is TGTGCCATCAGCCCGGGACAGGGAGTAACAGATACGCAGTATTTT. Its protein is CAISPGQGVTDTQYF.

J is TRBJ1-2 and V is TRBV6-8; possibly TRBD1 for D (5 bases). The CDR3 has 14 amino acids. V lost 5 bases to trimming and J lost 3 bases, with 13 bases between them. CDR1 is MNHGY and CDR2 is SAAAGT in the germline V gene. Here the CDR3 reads CASSEQGGYYGYTF. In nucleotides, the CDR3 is TGTGCCAGCAGTGAGCAGGGAGGGTACTATGGCTACACCTTC.

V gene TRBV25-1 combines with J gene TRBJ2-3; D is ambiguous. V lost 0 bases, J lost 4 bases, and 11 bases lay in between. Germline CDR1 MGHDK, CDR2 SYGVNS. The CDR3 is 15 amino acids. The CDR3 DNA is TGTGCCAGCAGTGAATACGACGGTTTCTCAGATACGCAGTATTTT. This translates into CASSEYDGFSDTQYF.

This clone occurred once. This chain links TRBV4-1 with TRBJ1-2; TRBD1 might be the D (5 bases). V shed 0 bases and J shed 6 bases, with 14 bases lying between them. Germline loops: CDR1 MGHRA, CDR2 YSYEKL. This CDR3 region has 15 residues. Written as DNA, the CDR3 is TGCGCCAGCAGCCAAGAAGGACGGGGGACGGATGGCTACACCTTC. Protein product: CASSQEGRGTDGYTF.

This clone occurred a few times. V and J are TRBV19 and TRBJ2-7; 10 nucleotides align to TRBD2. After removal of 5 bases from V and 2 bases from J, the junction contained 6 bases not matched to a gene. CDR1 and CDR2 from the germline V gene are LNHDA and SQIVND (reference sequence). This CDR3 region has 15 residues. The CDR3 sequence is CASSSRAGGPYEQYF. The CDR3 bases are TGTGCCAGTAGTTCTCGAGCGGGGGGGCCCTACGAGCAGTACTTC.

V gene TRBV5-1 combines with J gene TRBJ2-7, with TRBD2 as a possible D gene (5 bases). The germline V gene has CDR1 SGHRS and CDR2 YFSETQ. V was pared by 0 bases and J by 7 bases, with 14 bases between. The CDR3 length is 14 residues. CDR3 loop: CASSLGTASGEQYF. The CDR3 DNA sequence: TGCGCCAGCAGCTTGGGGACGGCCTCGGGGGAGCAGTACTTC.

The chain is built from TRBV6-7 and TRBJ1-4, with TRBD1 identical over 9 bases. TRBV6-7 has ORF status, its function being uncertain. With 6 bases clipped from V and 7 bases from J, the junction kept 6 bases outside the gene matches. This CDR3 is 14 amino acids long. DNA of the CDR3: TGTGCCAGCAGCCGCACAGGGGGCAGTGAAAAACTGTTTTTT. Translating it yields CASSRTGGSEKLFF.

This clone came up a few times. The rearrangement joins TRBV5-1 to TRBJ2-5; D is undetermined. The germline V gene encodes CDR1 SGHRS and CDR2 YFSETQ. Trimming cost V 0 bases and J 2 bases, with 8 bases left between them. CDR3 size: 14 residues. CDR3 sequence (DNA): TGCGCCAGCAGCTTGGTATCTCGACAAGAGACCCAGTACTTC. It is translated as CASSLVSRQETQYF.

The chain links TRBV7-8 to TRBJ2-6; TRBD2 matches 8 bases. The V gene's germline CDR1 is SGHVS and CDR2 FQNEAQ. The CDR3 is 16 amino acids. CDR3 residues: CASRPGLVSGANVLTF. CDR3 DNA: TGTGCAAGTCGCCCGGGACTAGTCTCTGGGGCCAACGTCCTGACTTTC. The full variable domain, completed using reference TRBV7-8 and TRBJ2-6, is GAGVSQSPRYKVAKRGQDVALRCDPISGHVSLFWYQQALGQGPEFLTYFQNEAQLDKSGLPSDRFFAERPEGSVSTLKIQRTQQEDSAVYLCASRPGLVSGANVLTFGAGSRLTVL.

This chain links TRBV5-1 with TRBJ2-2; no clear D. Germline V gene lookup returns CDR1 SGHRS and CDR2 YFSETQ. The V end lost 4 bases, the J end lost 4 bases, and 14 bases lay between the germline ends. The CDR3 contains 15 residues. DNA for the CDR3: TGCGCCAGCAGCCCGCGATTAGATGGCACCGGGGAGCTGTTTTTT. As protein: CASSPRLDGTGELFF.

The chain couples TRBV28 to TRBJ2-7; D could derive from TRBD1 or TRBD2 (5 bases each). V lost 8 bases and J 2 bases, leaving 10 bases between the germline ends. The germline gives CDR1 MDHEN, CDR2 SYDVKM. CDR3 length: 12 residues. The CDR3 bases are TGTGCCAGCGGAGGACATCCCTACGAGCAGTACTTC. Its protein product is CASGGHPYEQYF.

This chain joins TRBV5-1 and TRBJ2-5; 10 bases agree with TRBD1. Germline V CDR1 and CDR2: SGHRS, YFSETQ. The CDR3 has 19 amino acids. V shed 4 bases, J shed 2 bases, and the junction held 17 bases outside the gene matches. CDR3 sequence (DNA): TGCGCCAGCAGCATCCGGGACAGGGGTCACATCAGACCTCAAGAGACCCAGTACTTC. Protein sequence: CASSIRDRGHIRPQETQYF.

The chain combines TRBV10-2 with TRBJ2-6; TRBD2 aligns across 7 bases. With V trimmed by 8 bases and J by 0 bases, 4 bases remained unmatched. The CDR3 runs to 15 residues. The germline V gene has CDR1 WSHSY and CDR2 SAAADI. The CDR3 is CASHGGNSGANVLTF. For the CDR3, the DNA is TGCGCCAGCCACGGGGGGAACTCTGGGGCCAACGTCCTGACTTTC.

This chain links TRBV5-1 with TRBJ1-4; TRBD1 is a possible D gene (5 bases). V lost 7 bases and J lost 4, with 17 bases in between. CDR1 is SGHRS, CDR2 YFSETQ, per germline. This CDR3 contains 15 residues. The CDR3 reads CASRRGDGVNEKLFF. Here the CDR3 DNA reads TGCGCCAGCCGCCGGGGGGACGGGGTTAATGAAAAACTGTTTTTT.

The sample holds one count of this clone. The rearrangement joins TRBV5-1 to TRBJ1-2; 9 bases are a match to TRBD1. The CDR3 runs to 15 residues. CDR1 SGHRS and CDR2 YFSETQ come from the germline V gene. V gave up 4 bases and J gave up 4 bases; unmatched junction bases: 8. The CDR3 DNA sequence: TGCGCCAGCAGCCCGGGACAGGGTTACGGCTATGGCTACACCTTC. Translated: CASSPGQGYGYGYTF.